This T cell receptor (beta chain) was sequenced during a study of blood T cell repertoires in COVID-19. Study details: The United States, Italy and Spain were the sources of the acute and convalescent COVID-19 samples. Sample material is recorded as cDNA or gDNA derived from T cells, B-cell-depleted T cells, or PBMCs.

In the study's own analysis: Amplification of reference gene primers was used by the study to estimate nucleated cell counts. The protocol was immunoSEQ multiplex PCR, while the TCRdb copy is restricted to in-frame clones and leaves out a portion. V and J calls plus clone size are reproduced from that table; the DNA served to infer D and trimming. Among under 250,000 clones listed, around 83% were seen once. The V gene's germline CDR1 is SGHNT and CDR2 YYREEE (reference sequence). The CDR3 is 13 amino acids. With V trimmed by 4 bases and J by 3 bases, 2 bases remained unmatched. The chain carries TRBV5-4 and TRBJ1-2, with 8 bases matching TRBD1. The receptor comes from a man between 35 and 55 years old with active or convalescent COVID-19. Source material: peripheral blood. The CDR3 protein is CASSVTGDYGYTF. CDR3 sequence (DNA): TGTGCCAGCAGCGTGACAGGGGACTATGGCTACACCTTC.